This TCR beta chain was identified during a study of cytomegalovirus exposure and HLA in healthy donors. Donors were ostensibly healthy at sampling, although undocumented immune exposures were probable. The study ran its PCR with 60 Vbeta and 13 Jbeta primers. Sequencing used immunoSEQ multiplex PCR; TCRdb keeps in-frame clones, though not all of them. The sample contains some 180,000 clones, 70% to 85% of which appear only once. The CDR3 is 13 residues long. Germline V gene data show CDR1 as MDHEN and CDR2 as SYDVKM. The J segment lost 2 bases and the V segment lost 10 bases, leaving 6 bases of the junction unmatched.

Sequenced input: PBMCs. The origin of this receptor is a man aged 35 to 55 in good health and CMV-seropositive. The V call is TRBV28, the J call TRBJ2-7; 9 nucleotides align to TRBD2. The CDR3 sequence is CATASGKTYEQYF. CDR3 sequence (DNA): TGTGCCACCGCTAGCGGGAAGACCTACGAGCAGTACTTC.